Only one count was recorded for the clone carrying this T cell receptor beta chain. Free of recent acute infections or vaccinations, the donors were healthy HIV-negative adults. This sample was taken from a study of shared clonotypes between healthy human individuals. Sorted subsets were amplified in replicate PCRs using 200 ng DNA, approximately 30,000 T cell genomes. Profiled with immunoSEQ multiplex PCR; TCRdb holds only in-frame clones, not every one. Of fewer than 2.5 million clones listed, 93% are singletons. Germline CDR1 and CDR2: SGHVS and FQNEAQ. After removal of 1 base from V and 5 bases from J, the junction contained 5 bases not matched to a gene. This CDR3 comprises 17 residues.

This rearrangement joins TRBV7-8 to TRBJ2-5; 15 nucleotides agree with TRBD2. The TCR comes from a young man in good health. Some clones in this sample may be carry-over from other donors' samples. Material for sequencing was naive CD4+ T cells from PBMCs. Regarding subset: CD45RA+ positively selected. The CDR3 is CASSLDRTSGRGETQYF. For the CDR3, the DNA is TGTGCCAGCAGCTTAGATCGGACTAGCGGGAGGGGGGAGACCCAGTACTTC.